What follows is one TCR beta chain and its context. This specimen comes from a study of blood T cells in healthy people across ages. On the study more broadly: Per two T cells, about one barcoded beta molecule was captured through template switching.

The germline gives CDR1 SGHTA, CDR2 FQGNSA. The V gene end was trimmed by 5 bases and the J gene end by 2 bases; junction bases not matched to a gene: 6. This CDR3 spans 15 amino acids. Every donor gave 7.5 to 10 milliliters of peripheral blood. Every sample had a minimum of 7 million PBMCs isolated. It was with a sample-barcoded 5' primer and a J-beta primer mix that a second PCR of about 6 to 12 cycles was run. Every sample produced at least 2.5 million CDR3-containing paired-end reads. TCRdb recomputed calls from the 5' RACE reads with MiXCR, one row per CDR3 protein. The table lists hundreds of thousands of distinct CDR3 sequences, approximately 44% of them singletons.

The clonotype was recovered from a man between 60 and 75 years old in good health. The sample comprised blood. V is TRBV7-2 and J is TRBJ1-2, with 9 bases fitting TRBD1. The CDR3 loop is CASSLQGAGNYGYTF. The CDR3 bases are TGTGCCAGCAGCCTACAGGGGGCAGGCAACTATGGCTACACCTTC.